This T cell receptor beta chain was identified during a study of T-cell reconstitution after alpha-beta-depleted transplantation in children. This clonotype was seen at least ten times. Preparation of the TCRbeta library involved a method that used unique molecular identifiers. TCRdb itself ran the PCR reads through MiXCR, one entry per CDR3 protein. The sample lists around 370,000 distinct CDR3 sequences, about a tenth occurring once. V was clipped by 1 base and J by 0 bases, with 4 bases between them. The germline CDR1 and CDR2 sequences are MNHEY and SVGEGT. This CDR3 contains 15 residues. The sequencing here drew on PBMCs from the stem cell graft donor, taken from the stem cell graft. The TCR originated in a human donor who donated a stem cell graft to a child with acute lymphoblastic leukemia. The chain joins TRBV6-2 or TRBV6-3 to TRBJ2-6, with no clear D. CDR3 loop: CASSYYNSGANVLTF. The DNA of the CDR3 is TGTGCCAGCAGTTACTACAACTCTGGGGCCAACGTCCTGACTTTC.